This passage covers 20 T cell receptor beta chains from one sample sequenced in a study of cytomegalovirus exposure and HLA in healthy donors. The study ran its PCR with 60 Vbeta and 13 Jbeta primers. Measured with immunoSEQ multiplex PCR; TCRdb has only the in-frame clones, and not every one. This sample's table has approximately 72,000 clones. The specimen was PBMCs. The receptors here all came from a middle-aged woman in good health and CMV-seropositive.

The genes are TRBV7-6 and TRBJ2-3, with D maybe TRBD2 (6 bases). The CDR3 extends over 16 amino acids. The V end was cut by 1 base, the J end by 3 bases, with 14 bases between. The V gene's germline CDR1 is SGHVS and CDR2 FNYEAQ. The CDR3 coding sequence is TGTGCCAGCAGCTTAGAGCCTCAACGGGGGACAGATACGCAGTATTTT. This sequence encodes CASSLEPQRGTDTQYF.

The CDR3, as DNA: TGTGCCAGCAGCGTAACTAGCGGGGGTAGCTCCTACAATGAGCAGTTCTTC. Residues: CASSVTSGGSSYNEQFF. The V call is TRBV9, the J call TRBJ2-1, with 11 bases fitting TRBD2. The length of the CDR3 is 17 residues. The J segment lost 0 bases and the V segment lost 1 base, leaving 3 bases of the junction unmatched. Germline V gives CDR1 SGDLS, CDR2 YYNGEE.

This chain joins TRBV5-4 and TRBJ1-2, with D possibly being TRBD1 (5 bases). Germline V gives CDR1 SGHNT, CDR2 YYREEE (reference sequence). Trimming removed 0 bases from V and 1 base from J, with 10 bases in between. The CDR3 loop spans 15 amino acids. The CDR3 DNA reads TGTGCCAGCAGCTTGGCCCCAGGGTTTAACTATGGCTACACCTTC. Its protein is CASSLAPGFNYGYTF.

This chain links TRBV29-1 with TRBJ1-1, with 7 bases aligning to TRBD1. Looked up from germline, CDR1 is SQVTM and CDR2 is ANQGSEA. V shed 7 bases, J shed 10 bases, and the junction held 9 bases outside the gene matches. CDR3 length: 11 amino acids. CDR3 coding DNA: TGCAGCGCCGTCCCGGGACAGTCAGCTTTCTTT. Protein: CSAVPGQSAFF.

V is TRBV27 and J is TRBJ1-1; unclear D gene. This CDR3 is built from 14 residues. The germline V gene encodes CDR1 MNHEY and CDR2 SMNVEV (reference sequence). The V gene lost 6 bases and the J gene lost 0 bases, with 11 bases spanning the gap. This chain's CDR3 is CASRYSSMNTEAFF. The CDR3 DNA is TGTGCCAGCAGATACAGTTCTATGAACACTGAAGCTTTCTTT.

The chain combines TRBV23-1 with TRBJ1-1; 10 nucleotides agree with TRBD1. TRBV23-1 is flagged as an ORF with uncertain function. With 2 bases clipped from V and 4 bases from J, the junction kept 10 bases outside the gene matches. This CDR3 is 17 amino acids long. The CDR3 nucleotides are TGCGCCAGCAGTCAACTGTCTTCCGGACAGGGGGGCACTGAAGCTTTCTTT. This encodes CASSQLSSGQGGTEAFF.

The rearrangement links TRBV7-2 to TRBJ2-7; 7 positions agree with TRBD1. Germline lookup yields CDR1 SGHTA and CDR2 FQGNSA. The CDR3 is made up of 16 amino acids. Germline trimming cut 1 base from V and 2 bases from J; bases unmatched to any gene: 8. Written as DNA, the CDR3 is TGTGCCAGCAGCTTAGGTCCGTTCGGGACAGCCTACGAGCAGTACTTC. Protein: CASSLGPFGTAYEQYF. Complete variable domain (other parts from reference TRBV7-2 and TRBJ2-7): GAGVSQSPSNKVTEKGKDVELRCDPISGHTALYWYRQSLGQGLEFLIYFQGNSAPDKSGLPSDRFSAERTGGSVSTLTIQRTQQEDSAVYLCASSLGPFGTAYEQYFGPGTRLTVT.

DNA of the CDR3: TGTGCCATCAGCTGGGACAGGGACACTGAAGCTTTCTTT. It translates to CAISWDRDTEAFF. This sequence joins TRBV10-3 and TRBJ1-1, with 9 positions matching TRBD1. The CDR3 runs 13 residues. Germline CDR1 and CDR2: ENHRY and SYGVKD. The trim removed 6 bases at V and 3 bases at J, leaving 2 bases unmatched.

The chain employs TRBV27 and TRBJ1-5, with D perhaps matching TRBD1 (6 bases). Germline loops: CDR1 MNHEY, CDR2 SMNVEV (reference sequence). Trimming stripped 4 bases from V and 0 bases from J, with 7 bases between. CDR3 length: 14 residues. The CDR3 bases are TGTGCCAGCAGTTCAGGGGATAGCAATCAGCCCCAGCATTTT. Translation: CASSSGDSNQPQHF.

The genes are TRBV6-1 and TRBJ1-1; 8 bases fit TRBD1. The length of the CDR3 is 12 residues. V lost 11 bases and J lost 5; bases outside the gene matches: 7. In germline, CDR1 is MNHNS, CDR2 SASEGT. The CDR3 sequence is CASSGTGTEAFF. CDR3 DNA sequence: TGTGCCTCCTCGGGGACAGGTACTGAAGCTTTCTTT.

The gene calls are TRBV5-5 and TRBJ2-1; the D gene is possibly TRBD2 (7 bases). The CDR3 consists of 17 residues. CDR1 and CDR2 from the germline V gene are SGHKS and YYEKEE (reference sequence). Between the trimmed V and J ends, which lost 1 base and 8 bases, there was a span of 22 bases. DNA for the CDR3: TGTGCCAGCAGCTTGACTACAGGGACGGGGGGCATGGATGAGCAGTTCTTC. Protein sequence: CASSLTTGTGGMDEQFF.

This rearrangement joins TRBV14 to TRBJ2-7; D gene ambiguous. The CDR3 is made up of 15 amino acids. The V end was cut by 1 base, the J end by 2 bases, with 12 bases between. CDR1 and CDR2 from the germline V gene are SGHDN and FVKESK. CDR3 residues: CASSQGQAVTYEQYF. CDR3 DNA sequence: TGTGCCAGCAGCCAAGGGCAGGCTGTTACCTACGAGCAGTACTTC. The full variable domain, in which reference TRBV14 and TRBJ2-7 provide the parts outside the CDR3, is EAGVTQFPSHSVIEKGQTVTLRCDPISGHDNLYWYRRVMGKEIKFLLHFVKESKQDESGMPNNRFLAERTGGTYSTLKVQPAELEDSGVYFCASSQGQAVTYEQYFGPGTRLTVT.

The rearrangement uses TRBV5-6 and TRBJ2-7, with 9 bases identical to TRBD1. CDR1 SGHDT and CDR2 YYEEEE come from the germline V gene. The CDR3 has 17 amino acids. Trimming cost V 0 bases and J 2 bases; bases outside gene matches: 9. The CDR3 region is CASSLGGQGPLPYEQYF. DNA of the CDR3: TGTGCCAGCAGCTTGGGGGGACAGGGCCCCCTTCCCTACGAGCAGTACTTC.

The chain uses TRBV5-4 and TRBJ2-7, with D perhaps TRBD2 (6 bases). The CDR3 is 14 residues long. V lost 1 base to trimming and J lost 0 bases, with 8 bases between them. Germline-derived CDR1 and CDR2 are SGHNT and YYREEE (reference sequence). The CDR3 here is CASSLQGGSYEQYF. For the CDR3, the DNA is TGTGCCAGCAGCTTGCAGGGAGGCTCCTACGAGCAGTACTTC.

The chain is built from TRBV15 and TRBJ2-7; tentatively, D is TRBD2 (6 bases). The CDR3 extends over 14 amino acids. Trimming took 5 bases from V and 1 from J, leaving 12 bases between them. CDR1 and CDR2 (germline): LNHNV, YYDKDF (reference sequence). CDR3 amino acids: CATSPNRESYEQYF. DNA for the CDR3: TGTGCCACCAGCCCCAACCGGGAGTCCTACGAGCAGTACTTC.

This chain links TRBV7-2 with TRBJ2-1; perhaps TRBD2 as D (6 bases). V was pared by 1 base and J by 9 bases, with 16 bases between. The CDR3 is 15 amino acids. Germline lookup yields CDR1 SGHTA and CDR2 FQGNSA. The CDR3 reads CASSLVFAGRGEQFF. The CDR3, as DNA: TGTGCCAGCAGCTTAGTTTTCGCGGGACGGGGTGAGCAGTTCTTC.

The chain is built from TRBV4-2 and TRBJ1-5; the match to TRBD1 covers 10 bases. J lost 3 bases, V lost 3 bases, and 8 bases had no gene match. This CDR3 is 17 amino acids long. Germline CDR1 is LGHNA and CDR2 is YNFKEQ. The chain's CDR3 is CASSQSDRGSDNQPQHF. Here the CDR3 DNA reads TGTGCCAGCAGCCAGTCGGACAGGGGGTCGGACAATCAGCCCCAGCATTTT.

The chain combines TRBV7-3 with TRBJ2-1; TRBD2 might be the D (6 bases). The length of the CDR3 is 15 residues. The ends were cut back, 0 bases at V and 1 base at J, with 7 bases in the middle. CDR1 SGHTA and CDR2 FQGTGA come from the germline V gene. CDR3 nucleotides: TGTGCCAGCAGCTTAACGGGGGGTTCCTACAATGAGCAGTTCTTC. Encoded protein: CASSLTGGSYNEQFF.

The chain joins TRBV2 to TRBJ2-4; 9 bases fit TRBD1. The germline V gene has CDR1 SNHLY and CDR2 FYNNEI. The CDR3 spans 15 residues. Losses at the gene ends were 7 bases for V and 9 bases for J; bases not matched to a gene: 13. CDR3 nucleotide sequence: TGTGCCAGCACCCCCGGGACAGGGAATTTGGGCATTCAGTACTTC. Protein sequence: CASTPGTGNLGIQYF.

V gene TRBV10-1 combines with J gene TRBJ2-7; TRBD1 is a possible D gene (6 bases). Trimming left V 3 bases short and J 2 bases short, with 8 bases between. CDR1 is WNHNN and CDR2 is SYGVQD in the germline V gene (reference sequence). The CDR3 has 13 residues. CDR3 residues: CASSEGQTYEQYF. The DNA of the CDR3 is TGCGCCAGCAGTGAAGGACAGACCTACGAGCAGTACTTC.